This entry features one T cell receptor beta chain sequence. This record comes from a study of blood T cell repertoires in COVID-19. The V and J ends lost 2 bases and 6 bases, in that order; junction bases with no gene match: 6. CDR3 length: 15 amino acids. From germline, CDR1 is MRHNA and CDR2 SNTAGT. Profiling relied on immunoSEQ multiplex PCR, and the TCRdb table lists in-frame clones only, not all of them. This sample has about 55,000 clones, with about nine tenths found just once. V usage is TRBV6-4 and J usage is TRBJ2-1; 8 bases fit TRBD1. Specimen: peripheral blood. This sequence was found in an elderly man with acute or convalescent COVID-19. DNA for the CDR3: TGTGCCAGCAGTGACCCAGGACAGGGAATCAATGAGCAGTTCTTC. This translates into CASSDPGQGINEQFF.